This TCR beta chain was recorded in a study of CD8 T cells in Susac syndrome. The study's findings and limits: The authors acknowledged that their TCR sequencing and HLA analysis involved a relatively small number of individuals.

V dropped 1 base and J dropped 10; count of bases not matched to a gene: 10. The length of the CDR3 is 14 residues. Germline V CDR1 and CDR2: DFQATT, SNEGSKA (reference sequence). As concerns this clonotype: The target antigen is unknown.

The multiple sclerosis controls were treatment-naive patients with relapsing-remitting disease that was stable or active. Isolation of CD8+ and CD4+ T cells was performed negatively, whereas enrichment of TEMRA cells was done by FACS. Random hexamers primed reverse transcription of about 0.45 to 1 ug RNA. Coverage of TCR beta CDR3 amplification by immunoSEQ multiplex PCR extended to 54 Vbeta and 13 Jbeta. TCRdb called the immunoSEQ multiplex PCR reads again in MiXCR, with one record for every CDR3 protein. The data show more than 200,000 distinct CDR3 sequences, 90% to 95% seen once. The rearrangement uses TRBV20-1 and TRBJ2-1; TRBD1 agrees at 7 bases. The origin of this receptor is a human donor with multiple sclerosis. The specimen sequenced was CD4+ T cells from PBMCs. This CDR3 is CSARVATGIREQFF. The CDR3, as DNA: TGCAGTGCTAGAGTGGCGACAGGGATTCGGGAGCAGTTCTTC.